The present T cell receptor beta chain was sequenced within a study of yellow fever vaccine responses in identical twins. On this clonotype: Its antigen is not identified.

The CDR3 is 14 amino acids. Germline V CDR1 and CDR2: SGHTA, FQGNSA. The V and J ends lost 0 bases and 2 bases respectively, with 7 bases between them. TCRdb processed the RT-PCR reads anew with MiXCR; each CDR3 protein has one entry. Altogether 5,700 or so distinct CDR3 sequences are present, more than 80% being singletons, with the ten largest covering less than 3.5%. Study outcomes and limitations: Reportedly, the response of twins' T cells to the vaccine seemed partly convergent, partly personalized.

This TCR was sampled from a woman under 30 who received the yellow fever vaccine. This chain links TRBV7-2 with TRBJ1-2; no definite D call. Specimen: T cells from blood (PBMCs), unsorted or a sorted subset (not recorded which), collected before or after yellow fever vaccination (not recorded which). CDR3 sequence: CASSLAGGNYGYTF. CDR3 in DNA: TGTGCCAGCAGCTTAGCGGGCGGAAACTATGGCTACACCTTC.